What follows are 23 T cell receptor beta chains derived from one specimen sequenced in a study of cytomegalovirus exposure and HLA in healthy donors. The study ran its PCR with 60 Vbeta and 13 Jbeta primers. This table comes from immunoSEQ multiplex PCR, and its TCRdb copy is limited to in-frame clones, with some not included. The sample is made up of just over 150,000 clones, and the top ten hold under 2.5% of it. The sequenced sample consisted of PBMCs. The receptor set was obtained from a man in his thirties or forties in good health and CMV-seronegative.

The chain carries TRBV6-1 and TRBJ2-1; D might be TRBD2 (6 bases). The ends were cut back, 3 bases at V and 1 base at J, with 10 bases in the middle. The CDR3 loop spans 15 amino acids. Germline V gene sequence: CDR1 MNHNS, CDR2 SASEGT. The CDR3 loop is CASSERDPSYNEQFF. CDR3 nucleotides: TGTGCCAGCAGTGAGCGGGACCCGTCCTACAATGAGCAGTTCTTC.

The chain joins TRBV9 to TRBJ1-1; D may be TRBD1 (5 bases). Germline V CDR1 and CDR2: SGDLS, YYNGEE. The CDR3 runs 11 residues. The V gene lost 3 bases and the J gene lost 11 bases, with 11 bases spanning the gap. CDR3 in DNA: TGTGCCAGCAGCGGGGGGGGGTTGGCTTTCTTT. This encodes CASSGGGLAFF.

The CDR3 spells CATSRDITSGNTIYF. DNA for the CDR3: TGTGCCACCAGCAGAGATATAACGAGTGGAAACACCATATATTTT. The rearrangement joins TRBV15 to TRBJ1-3; no clear D gene. The germline V gene has CDR1 LNHNV and CDR2 YYDKDF (reference sequence). CDR3 size: 15 residues. V lost 0 bases, J lost 3 bases, and 9 bases lay in between.

J is TRBJ1-2 and V is TRBV6-5, with TRBD1 matching over 7 bases. After removal of 2 bases from V and 5 bases from J, the junction contained 5 bases not matched to a gene. CDR1 and CDR2 (germline): MNHEY, SVGAGI. The CDR3 sequence is 14 residues long. The DNA for the CDR3 is TGTGCCAGCAGTTACACCGGGACAGCATATGGCTACACCTTC. Translating gives CASSYTGTAYGYTF.

The chain is built from TRBV6-4 and TRBJ2-7; no firm D call. Trimming took off 0 bases at V and 5 bases at J, with 11 bases between the two ends. This CDR3 spans 14 amino acids. From germline, CDR1 is MRHNA and CDR2 SNTAGT. The CDR3 DNA sequence: TGTGCCAGCAGTGACTCGGTAGAGTTCGACGAGCAGTACTTC. Its translation is CASSDSVEFDEQYF.

The chain recombines TRBV10-3 with TRBJ1-2, with a tentative D call TRBD1 (5 bases). Per germline, CDR1 ENHRY and CDR2 SYGVKD. The CDR3 extends over 15 amino acids. The V gene lost 10 bases and the J gene lost 3 bases, with 21 bases spanning the gap. CDR3 protein: CATYSGTRGDYGYTF. The CDR3 bases are TGTGCCACCTATTCCGGGACCCGGGGGGACTATGGCTACACCTTC.

The rearrangement links TRBV10-3 to TRBJ2-2, with a tentative D call TRBD2 (6 bases). Trimming cost V 0 bases and J 1 base, with 9 bases left between them. CDR3 length: 16 amino acids. CDR1 is ENHRY and CDR2 is SYGVKD in the germline V gene. In DNA, the CDR3 is TGTGCCATCAGTGAGTCAGTTAGCGGGAACACCGGGGAGCTGTTTTTT. It codes for CAISESVSGNTGELFF.

V is TRBV9 and J is TRBJ2-1, with a possible D match to TRBD1 (5 bases). The CDR3 runs 15 residues. V lost 2 bases to trimming and J lost 6 bases, with 15 bases between them. In germline, CDR1 is SGDLS, CDR2 YYNGEE. For the CDR3, the DNA is TGTGCCAGCAGCGTCCGTGGGCAGGGCGGCAATGAGCAGTTCTTC. This translates into CASSVRGQGGNEQFF.

V is TRBV2 and J is TRBJ2-2, with 10 nucleotides matching TRBD2. The ends lost 5 bases at V and 5 bases at J; junction bases unmatched: 11. Germline CDR1 SNHLY, CDR2 FYNNEI. CDR3 length: 17 amino acids. CDR3 nucleotide sequence: TGTGCCAGCAGTCGGACTAGCGGAGGGGTGCGGACCGGGGAGCTGTTTTTT. Translation gives CASSRTSGGVRTGELFF.

The chain combines TRBV28 with TRBJ2-2; 7 bases line up with TRBD1. CDR3 length: 16 residues. V lost 2 bases to trimming and J lost 6 bases; unmatched junction nucleotides: 9. Germline CDR1 MDHEN, CDR2 SYDVKM. The CDR3 here is CASSLPQGVWAGELFF. CDR3 sequence (DNA): TGTGCCAGCAGTTTACCTCAGGGGGTATGGGCCGGGGAGCTGTTTTTT.

This sequence joins TRBV5-8 and TRBJ1-2, with D perhaps TRBD1 (6 bases). Germline CDR1 reads SGHTS; CDR2 reads YDEGEE. The ends were cut back, 7 bases at V and 0 bases at J, with 13 bases in the middle. This CDR3 contains 14 residues. The CDR3 protein is CASGRDTSNYGYTF. DNA for the CDR3: TGTGCCAGCGGCCGGGACACCTCTAACTATGGCTACACCTTC. Combining the CDR3 with reference TRBV5-8 and TRBJ1-2 gives the whole variable domain EAGVTQSPTHLIKTRGQQATLRCSPISGHTSVYWYQQALGLGLQFLLWYDEGEERNRGNFPPRFSGRQFPNYSSELNVNALELEDSALYLCASGRDTSNYGYTFGSGTRLTVV.

On this clone itself: Other nucleotide sequences in the sample specify the same CDR3. This chain links TRBV28 with TRBJ2-7; tentative D call: TRBD1 (5 bases). CDR1 and CDR2 (germline): MDHEN, SYDVKM. CDR3 length: 12 amino acids. Trimming shortened V by 4 bases and J by 5 bases, and 9 bases separated the two germline ends. CDR3 sequence reads: CASSSQGNEQYF. Written as DNA, the CDR3 is TGTGCCAGCAGTTCCCAGGGAAACGAGCAGTACTTC.

The rearrangement joins TRBV20-1 to TRBJ1-1; D not certain. From germline, CDR1 is DFQATT and CDR2 SNEGSKA (reference sequence). Trimming removed 6 bases from V and 8 bases from J, with 13 bases in between. CDR3 size: 11 residues. DNA for the CDR3: TGCAGTGCCCCAGCCGGGAGCGAAGCTTTCTTT. Protein product: CSAPAGSEAFF.

The V call is TRBV10-2, the J call TRBJ1-5; D unclear. Trimming cost V 7 bases and J 3 bases, with 10 bases left between them. Germline V gene data show CDR1 as WSHSY and CDR2 as SAAADI. CDR3 length: 13 amino acids. DNA of the CDR3: TGCGCCAGCATGGGAGGTTACAATCAGCCCCAGCATTTT. This encodes CASMGGYNQPQHF.

This chain connects TRBV7-8 to TRBJ1-2, with 10 nucleotides matching TRBD1. The V and J ends lost 3 bases and 6 bases, in that order; junction bases with no gene match: 4. Looked up from germline, CDR1 is SGHVS and CDR2 is FQNEAQ. This CDR3 spans 14 amino acids. CDR3 region: CASSFEGQGNGYTF. CDR3 sequence (DNA): TGTGCCAGCAGCTTCGAGGGACAGGGGAATGGCTACACCTTC.

This chain links TRBV5-1 with TRBJ2-3; TRBD2 matches 16 bases. Germline V gene sequence: CDR1 SGHRS, CDR2 YFSETQ. The CDR3 covers 17 residues. V shed 4 bases and J 0 bases; nucleotides not matched to a gene: 2. The CDR3 DNA is TGCGCCAGCAGCCAGGGACTAGCGGGAGGGAGCACAGATACGCAGTATTTT. Protein: CASSQGLAGGSTDTQYF.

The CDR3 is CASSPLTSGSLKTQYF. The CDR3 DNA reads as TGTGCCAGCAGTCCTCTGACTAGCGGGAGTTTGAAGACCCAGTACTTC. The rearrangement links TRBV9 to TRBJ2-5, with 12 nucleotides matching TRBD2. The CDR3 contains 16 residues. The trim removed 5 bases at V and 6 bases at J, leaving 11 bases unmatched. Germline loops: CDR1 SGDLS, CDR2 YYNGEE. Full variable domain (outside the CDR3, taken from reference TRBV9 and TRBJ2-5): DSGVTQTPKHLITATGQRVTLRCSPRSGDLSVYWYQQSLDQGLQFLIQYYNGEERAKGNILERFSAQQFPDLHSELNLSSLELGDSALYFCASSPLTSGSLKTQYFGPGTRLLVL.

The chain's CDR3 is CASSFGRGLQPQHF. CDR3 sequence (DNA): TGTGCCAGCAGCTTTGGCAGGGGGCTTCAGCCCCAGCATTTT. The chain links TRBV7-9 to TRBJ1-5; 8 bases map to TRBD1. The germline V gene encodes CDR1 SEHNR and CDR2 FQNEAQ (reference sequence). V was clipped by 3 bases and J by 6 bases; unmatched bases: 4. CDR3 length: 14 amino acids.

The genes are TRBV27 and TRBJ1-2; D is unresolved. The germline V gene has CDR1 MNHEY and CDR2 SMNVEV (reference sequence). Between the trimmed V and J ends, which lost 3 bases and 4 bases, there was a span of 9 bases. This CDR3 has 13 residues. The CDR3 is CASSFGVFYGYTF. Here the CDR3 DNA reads TGTGCCAGCAGTTTTGGAGTATTCTATGGCTACACCTTC.

V usage is TRBV28 and J usage is TRBJ1-1; a possible D gene is TRBD1 (6 bases). Germline V gives CDR1 MDHEN, CDR2 SYDVKM. V was trimmed by 11 bases and J by 1 base, leaving 11 bases between them. CDR3 length: 12 amino acids. The CDR3 DNA is TGTGCCGGAAAGACAGGGAACACTGAAGCTTTCTTT. Its translation is CAGKTGNTEAFF.

The chain uses TRBV5-1 and TRBJ1-3; 11 nucleotides align to TRBD1. CDR1 SGHRS and CDR2 YFSETQ come from the germline V gene. V shed 4 bases and J 3 bases; nucleotides not matched to a gene: 6. The CDR3 consists of 16 residues. CDR3 residues: CASSTGQGAFGNTIYF. CDR3 sequence (DNA): TGCGCCAGCAGCACCGGACAGGGGGCATTTGGAAACACCATATATTTT.

The chain couples TRBV10-3 to TRBJ2-5; 9 bases are shared with TRBD1. The CDR3 loop spans 14 amino acids. V gave up 7 bases and J gave up 4 bases; unmatched junction bases: 7. Germline V CDR1 and CDR2: ENHRY, SYGVKD. Here the CDR3 reads CAITRDREGETQYF. In DNA form, the CDR3 reads TGTGCCATCACCCGGGACAGGGAAGGAGAGACCCAGTACTTC.

V and J are TRBV10-1 and TRBJ1-1, with D perhaps matching TRBD1 (5 bases). The germline CDR1 and CDR2 sequences are WNHNN and SYGVQD (reference sequence). The CDR3 runs to 17 residues. Trimming pared 0 bases from V and 1 base from J, leaving 15 bases between. CDR3 DNA: TGCGCCAGCAGTGAGTCGCGGAGGGGAAGGGGGAACACTGAAGCTTTCTTT. The encoded protein is CASSESRRGRGNTEAFF.